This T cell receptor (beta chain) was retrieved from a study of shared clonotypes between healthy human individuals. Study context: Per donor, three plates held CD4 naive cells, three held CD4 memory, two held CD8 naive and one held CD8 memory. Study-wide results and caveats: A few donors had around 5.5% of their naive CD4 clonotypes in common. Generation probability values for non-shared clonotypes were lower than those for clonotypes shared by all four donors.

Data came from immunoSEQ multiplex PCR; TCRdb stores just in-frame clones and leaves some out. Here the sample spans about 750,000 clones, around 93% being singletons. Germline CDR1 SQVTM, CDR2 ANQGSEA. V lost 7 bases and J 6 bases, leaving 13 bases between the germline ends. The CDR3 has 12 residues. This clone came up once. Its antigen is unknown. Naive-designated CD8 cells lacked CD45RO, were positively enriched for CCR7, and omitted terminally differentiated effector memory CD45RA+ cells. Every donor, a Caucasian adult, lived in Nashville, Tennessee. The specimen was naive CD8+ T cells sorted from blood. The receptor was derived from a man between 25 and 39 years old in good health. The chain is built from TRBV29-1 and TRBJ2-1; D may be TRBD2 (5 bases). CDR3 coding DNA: TGCAGCGCACGGGGAACAGCCAATGAGCAGTTCTTC. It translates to CSARGTANEQFF.